This is a list of T cell receptor beta chains from one sample in a study of early T cells in non-severe SARS-CoV-2 infection. TCRdb fed the 5' RACE reads into MiXCR, producing one record per CDR3 protein. The table lists about 76,000 distinct CDR3 sequences, about 11% of them singletons. Sequencing was performed on whole blood. Receptor source: an adult who was a healthcare worker with PCR-confirmed SARS-CoV-2 infection or an uninfected control (not recorded which). CDR3s include the opening cysteine and the closing phenylalanine or tryptophan. Fields, in order: J gene, D gene, V gene, clone size, CDR3 protein, CDR3 DNA. D genes are given only for firm matches. Rows give clone size only sometimes, using once, few, many, or a class for an expanded clone.

J gene: TRBJ2-2
D gene: -
V gene: TRBV4-1
clone size: many
CDR3 protein: CASSQGGASTGELFF
CDR3 DNA: TGCGCCAGCAGCCAAGGTGGGGCAAGCACCGGGGAGCTGTTTTTT

J gene: TRBJ2-7
D gene: -
V gene: TRBV4-1
clone size: many
CDR3 protein: CASSPPHRTYEQYF
CDR3 DNA: TGCGCCAGCAGCCCCCCACACAGGACCTACGAGCAGTACTTC

J gene: TRBJ1-6
D gene: -
V gene: TRBV5-1
clone size: few
CDR3 protein: CASSLDPGGPSYNSPLHF
CDR3 DNA: TGCGCCAGCAGCTTGGACCCTGGGGGGCCCTCCTATAATTCACCCCTCCACTTT

J gene: TRBJ1-1
D gene: -
V gene: TRBV9
clone size: few
CDR3 protein: CASSVGDQEAFF
CDR3 DNA: TGTGCCAGCAGCGTGGGGGATCAAGAAGCTTTCTTT

J gene: TRBJ1-5
D gene: -
V gene: TRBV11-2
clone size: many
CDR3 protein: CASSLGDNSNQPQHF
CDR3 DNA: TGTGCCAGCAGCTTAGGGGACAATAGCAATCAGCCCCAGCATTTT

J gene: TRBJ2-7
D gene: -
V gene: TRBV7-9
clone size: few
CDR3 protein: CASTTIHQGIPLYF
CDR3 DNA: TGTGCCAGCACCACGATCCATCAAGGTATCCCGCTGTACTTC

J gene: TRBJ2-6
D gene: TRBD1
V gene: TRBV10-3
clone size: few
CDR3 protein: CAISGTGGISGANVLTF
CDR3 DNA: TGTGCCATCAGCGGGACAGGGGGAATCTCTGGGGCCAACGTCCTGACTTTC

J gene: TRBJ1-1
D gene: TRBD1
V gene: TRBV6-1
clone size: few
CDR3 protein: CASQGAGTEAFF
CDR3 DNA: TGTGCCAGCCAGGGGGCGGGAACTGAAGCTTTCTTT

J gene: TRBJ1-5
D gene: TRBD1
V gene: TRBV28
clone size: many
CDR3 protein: CASREDRVGNQPQHF
CDR3 DNA: TGTGCCAGCAGGGAGGACAGGGTTGGCAATCAGCCCCAGCATTTT

J gene: TRBJ2-3
D gene: -
V gene: TRBV7-6
clone size: few
CDR3 protein: CASSKNTDTQYF
CDR3 DNA: TGTGCCAGCAGCAAAAACACAGATACGCAGTATTTT

J gene: TRBJ2-1
D gene: TRBD1
V gene: TRBV20-1
clone size: few
CDR3 protein: CSAPTTGYNEQFF
CDR3 DNA: TGCAGTGCCCCTACGACAGGGTACAATGAGCAGTTCTTC

J gene: TRBJ1-2
D gene: TRBD1
V gene: TRBV6-5
clone size: -
CDR3 protein: CASSYAGAGGYGYTF
CDR3 DNA: TGTGCCAGCAGTTACGCCGGGGCAGGGGGGTATGGCTACACCTTC

J gene: TRBJ1-5
D gene: -
V gene: TRBV10-3
clone size: many
CDR3 protein: CAISESLAQGNQPQHF
CDR3 DNA: TGTGCCATCAGTGAGTCACTGGCACAGGGCAATCAGCCCCAGCATTTT

J gene: TRBJ1-5
D gene: -
V gene: TRBV12-3/TRBV12-4
clone size: few
CDR3 protein: CASSPTDQPQHF
CDR3 DNA: TGTGCCAGCAGTCCCACGGATCAGCCCCAGCATTTT

J gene: TRBJ1-2
D gene: -
V gene: TRBV12-3/TRBV12-4
clone size: -
CDR3 protein: CASTSRRASNYGYTF
CDR3 DNA: TGTGCCAGCACCAGCCGTAGAGCTTCTAACTATGGCTACACCTTC

J gene: TRBJ2-5
D gene: -
V gene: TRBV7-2
clone size: -
CDR3 protein: CASSLKRGRETQYF
CDR3 DNA: TGTGCCAGCAGCTTAAAAAGGGGGAGGGAGACCCAGTACTTC

J gene: TRBJ2-2
D gene: TRBD1
V gene: TRBV29-1
clone size: few
CDR3 protein: CSGQGNTGELFF
CDR3 DNA: TGCAGCGGACAGGGAAACACCGGGGAGCTGTTTTTT

J gene: TRBJ2-1
D gene: TRBD1
V gene: TRBV4-2
clone size: medium-sized
CDR3 protein: CASSLYKVETGVDEQFF
CDR3 DNA: TGTGCCAGCAGCCTATATAAGGTGGAGACAGGGGTGGATGAGCAGTTCTTC

J gene: TRBJ2-7
D gene: -
V gene: TRBV5-5
clone size: many
CDR3 protein: CASSLTAGDPYEQYF
CDR3 DNA: TGTGCCAGCAGCTTGACGGCAGGGGACCCCTACGAGCAGTACTTC

J gene: TRBJ1-6
D gene: -
V gene: TRBV19
clone size: -
CDR3 protein: CASSDFWGPNSPLHF
CDR3 DNA: TGTGCCAGTAGTGATTTTTGGGGGCCGAATTCACCCCTCCACTTT

J gene: TRBJ1-5
D gene: -
V gene: TRBV6-2/TRBV6-3
clone size: few
CDR3 protein: CASSSGRINQPQHF
CDR3 DNA: TGTGCCAGCAGTTCCGGACGGATAAATCAGCCCCAGCATTTT